This TCR beta chain was obtained from a study of blood T cell repertoires in COVID-19. Libraries were prepared by immunoSEQ multiplex PCR; TCRdb keeps only in-frame clonotypes and omits some of them. The sample has about 24,000 clones, around 79% seen once; the top ten hold under 8%. The sequenced sample was peripheral blood. This sequence was found in a man aged 45-65 years with COVID-19, enrolled during active disease.

The CDR3 spells CASSYFAADTQYF. The CDR3 DNA reads TGTGCCAGCAGTTACTTCGCGGCAGATACGCAGTATTTT. The chain combines TRBV9 with TRBJ2-3; D remains ambiguous. V was trimmed by 5 bases and J by 4 bases, leaving 11 bases between them. The CDR3 is 13 residues long. Germline CDR1 is SGDLS and CDR2 is YYNGEE.